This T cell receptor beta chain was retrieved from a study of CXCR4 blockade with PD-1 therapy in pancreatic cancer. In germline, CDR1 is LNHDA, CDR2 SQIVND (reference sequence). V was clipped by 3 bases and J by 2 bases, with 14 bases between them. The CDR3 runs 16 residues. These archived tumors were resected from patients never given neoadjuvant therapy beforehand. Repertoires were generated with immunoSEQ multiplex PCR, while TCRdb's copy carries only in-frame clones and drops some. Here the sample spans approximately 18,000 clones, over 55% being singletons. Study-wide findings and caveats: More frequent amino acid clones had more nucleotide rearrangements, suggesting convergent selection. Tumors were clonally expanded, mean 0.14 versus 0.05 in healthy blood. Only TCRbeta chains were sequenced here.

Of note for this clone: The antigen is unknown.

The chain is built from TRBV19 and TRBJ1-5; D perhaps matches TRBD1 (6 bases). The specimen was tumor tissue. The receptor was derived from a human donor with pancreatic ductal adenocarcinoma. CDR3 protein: CASSIPGEGGNQPQHF. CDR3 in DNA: TGTGCCAGTAGTATTCCAGGGGAAGGAGGCAATCAGCCCCAGCATTTT.